Shown below are 28 T cell receptor beta chains from a single sample sequenced in a study of human T cells and chemical hapten exposure. Time point given: pre-sensitization, week 0. Treatment specified: therapeutic diphenylcyclopropenone sensitization with weekly scalp DPC. One entry per CDR3 protein results from TCRdb running MiXCR on the RACE reads. The repertoire holds around 250,000 distinct CDR3 sequences, about 8.6% seen once, with approximately 2.2% in the top ten. The sample here was whole blood, taken in connection with sensitization to the hapten diphenylcyclopropenone (DPC). The receptors originated from a woman aged 40 to 49 with alopecia areata. Some clones in this sample may be carry-over from other donors' samples.

V gene TRBV20-1 combines with J gene TRBJ2-7, with TRBD1 matching over 9 bases. The J segment lost 7 bases and the V segment lost 5 bases, leaving 3 bases of the junction unmatched. Germline CDR1 is DFQATT and CDR2 is SNEGSKA (reference sequence). This CDR3 comprises 11 residues. The CDR3, as DNA: TGCAGTGCTCGGACAGGGGATGAGCAGTACTTC. Residues: CSARTGDEQYF.

The chain has TRBV6-5 and TRBJ2-7, with TRBD2 as a possible D gene (7 bases). Deletions cut 6 bases from V and 2 bases from J, with 14 bases between. This CDR3 is 14 amino acids long. Germline V gives CDR1 MNHEY, CDR2 SVGAGI. CDR3 in amino acids: CASREGGWAYEQYF. The CDR3 DNA follows: TGTGCCAGCAGAGAGGGGGGGTGGGCCTACGAGCAGTACTTC.

The V and J genes are TRBV6-2 or TRBV6-3 and TRBJ1-1; perhaps TRBD1 as D (5 bases). V lost 6 bases to trimming and J lost 6 bases, with 14 bases between them. Per the germline V gene, CDR1 is MNHEY and CDR2 is SVGEGT. The CDR3 is made up of 13 amino acids. The DNA of the CDR3 is TGTGCCAGCAGAGACCAGGGATTCGCTGAAGCTTTCTTT. Translated, it gives CASRDQGFAEAFF.

This clonotype showed up many times. For the CDR3, the DNA is TGTGCCATCAGTGAGGTCAACTTCGAAGGTAATGAAAAACTGTTTTTT. Translating it yields CAISEVNFEGNEKLFF. The V call is TRBV10-3, the J call TRBJ1-4; D unclear. This CDR3 comprises 16 residues. The ends were cut back, 2 bases at V and 4 bases at J, with 14 bases in the middle. The germline CDR1 and CDR2 sequences are ENHRY and SYGVKD.

This chain connects TRBV3-1 to TRBJ1-1, with D uncertain. The CDR3 runs 14 residues. Germline V gives CDR1 LGHDT, CDR2 YNNKEL (reference sequence). The V and J ends lost 0 bases and 13 bases respectively, with 18 bases between them. The CDR3 DNA reads as TGTGCCAGCAGCCAAGATCTGGTACCCTCGACTGGTTTCTTT. It encodes CASSQDLVPSTGFF.

The chain joins TRBV20-1 to TRBJ2-5; TRBD1 might be the D (6 bases). Germline V gives CDR1 DFQATT, CDR2 SNEGSKA (reference sequence). Trimming removed 2 bases at V and 5 bases at J, with 15 bases between. This CDR3 spans 14 amino acids. DNA of the CDR3: TGCAGTGCTAGAAAAGGGACACTAGGGGAGACCCAGTACTTC. Amino acid sequence: CSARKGTLGETQYF.

In this sample, this clonotype turned up a few times. The chain has TRBV6-5 and TRBJ1-4; 7 bases fit TRBD1. V shed 6 bases and J 7 bases; nucleotides not matched to a gene: 8. CDR1 and CDR2 (germline): MNHEY, SVGAGI. The CDR3 is 14 residues long. The CDR3: CASRPGGIGEKLFF. CDR3 DNA: TGTGCCAGCAGGCCAGGGGGGATAGGTGAAAAACTGTTTTTT.

DNA for the CDR3: TGCGCCAGCAGCCAAGAACGACTCTCTGGGGCCAACGTCCTGACTTTC. Its translation is CASSQERLSGANVLTF. V and J are TRBV4-1 and TRBJ2-6; D remains ambiguous. The CDR3 length is 16 residues. CDR1 and CDR2 from the germline V gene are MGHRA and YSYEKL. The ends were cut back, 0 bases at V and 0 bases at J, with 6 bases in the middle.

This clonotype was counted only a few times. The rearrangement links TRBV6-1 to TRBJ1-6, with D possibly being TRBD1 (6 bases). The V and J ends lost 5 bases and 10 bases respectively, with 12 bases between them. This CDR3 comprises 13 residues. Germline lookup yields CDR1 MNHNS and CDR2 SASEGT. CDR3: CASSTQGRSPLHF. The CDR3 nucleotides read TGTGCCAGCAGTACACAGGGCCGGTCACCCCTCCACTTT.

The rearrangement links TRBV5-1 to TRBJ2-7; 10 positions match TRBD1. This CDR3 has 15 amino acids. Germline V lookup: CDR1 SGHRS, CDR2 YFSETQ. J gave up 5 bases and V 0 bases, and 5 bases lay outside the gene matches. The CDR3 reads CASSLVGQGKHEQYF. The CDR3 coding sequence is TGCGCCAGCAGCTTGGTGGGACAGGGGAAGCACGAGCAGTACTTC.

This clonotype was detected ten times or more. V usage is TRBV12-3 or TRBV12-4 and J usage is TRBJ2-1, with 7 bases fitting TRBD2. The CDR3 is made up of 16 amino acids. The J segment lost 4 bases and the V segment lost 6 bases, leaving 12 bases of the junction unmatched. This chain's CDR3 is CASSPGGSGLYNEQFF. The CDR3, as DNA: TGTGCCAGCAGCCCCGGAGGTAGCGGGCTTTACAATGAGCAGTTCTTC.

The J gene is TRBJ2-5, the V gene TRBV4-3, with 8 bases identical to TRBD1. The CDR3 covers 18 residues. Germline lookup yields CDR1 LGHNA and CDR2 YSLEER. V shed 0 bases and J 7 bases; nucleotides not matched to a gene: 16. The CDR3 bases are TGCGCCAGCAGCCAAGAGAGGGGCCCCGGGACAGGCTTATGGACCCAGTACTTC. This translates into CASSQERGPGTGLWTQYF.

The CDR3 coding sequence is TGTGCCAGCAGTGAAGCGCTTGTTCTTCAGGGCCAAGAGACCCAGTACTTC. Its protein product is CASSEALVLQGQETQYF. The J gene is TRBJ2-5, the V gene TRBV6-1; possibly TRBD1 for D (5 bases). The germline V gene encodes CDR1 MNHNS and CDR2 SASEGT. Trimming stripped 0 bases from V and 1 base from J, with 15 bases between. CDR3 length: 17 amino acids.

This chain connects TRBV6-2 or TRBV6-3 to TRBJ2-2, with 13 bases fitting TRBD2. Looked up from germline, CDR1 is MNHEY and CDR2 is SVGEGT. The CDR3 runs 16 residues. The V gene end was trimmed by 5 bases and the J gene end by 4 bases; junction bases not matched to a gene: 4. The CDR3 DNA sequence: TGTGCCAGCAGTACAGGACTAGCGGGAGCCACCGGGGAGCTGTTTTTT. Translation: CASSTGLAGATGELFF.

This clonotype was counted only a few times. The V and J genes are TRBV6-5 and TRBJ2-3; D gene unclear. The CDR3 spans 14 residues. Germline CDR1 and CDR2: MNHEY and SVGAGI. V was pared by 0 bases and J by 2 bases, with 6 bases between. DNA of the CDR3: TGTGCCAGCAGTTACTCTAGACCCACAGATACGCAGTATTTT. Translating it yields CASSYSRPTDTQYF.

This clonotype was seen many times. The chain is built from TRBV28 and TRBJ2-3, with D perhaps assigned TRBD1 or TRBD2 (5 bases each). Germline assignment: CDR1 MDHEN and CDR2 SYDVKM. V was shortened by 9 bases and J by 5 bases, with 18 bases between the two germline ends. This CDR3 has 14 amino acids. The CDR3 is CASSLDGGGDTQYF. CDR3 bases: TGTGCCAGTTCACTGGACGGTGGGGGAGATACGCAGTATTTT.

The J gene is TRBJ2-1, the V gene TRBV20-1; 7 positions agree with TRBD2. This CDR3 is 14 amino acids long. Germline assignment: CDR1 DFQATT and CDR2 SNEGSKA (reference sequence). The trim removed 5 bases at V and 5 bases at J, leaving 9 bases unmatched. Written as DNA, the CDR3 is TGCAGTGCTGGGATAGCGGGTTCCGACAATGAGCAGTTCTTC. It translates to CSAGIAGSDNEQFF.

This clonotype has a count of ten or more. This rearrangement joins TRBV4-2 to TRBJ2-1; D is perhaps TRBD2 (6 bases). V gave up 4 bases and J gave up 6 bases, with 13 bases separating them. This CDR3 has 14 residues. Germline V CDR1 and CDR2: LGHNA, YNFKEQ. The CDR3 region has the DNA TGTGCCAGCAGCCTGGAGGGGCTGCCCAATGAGCAGTTCTTC. This translates into CASSLEGLPNEQFF.

This clonotype showed up many times. This chain connects TRBV6-5 to TRBJ1-4; D ambiguous. The CDR3 runs 16 residues. Germline-derived CDR1 and CDR2 are MNHEY and SVGAGI. Trimming pared 6 bases from V and 6 bases from J, leaving 20 bases between. CDR3 sequence (DNA): TGTGCCAGCAGCCCTGACCGAGGGTTGTCTGATGAAAAACTGTTTTTT. Its translation is CASSPDRGLSDEKLFF.

This clonotype was recorded many times. This chain links TRBV7-8 with TRBJ2-1; 7 bases are a match to TRBD2. Germline CDR1 SGHVS, CDR2 FQNEAQ. The CDR3 covers 18 residues. The trim removed 0 bases at V and 7 bases at J, leaving 15 bases unmatched. The CDR3 here is CASSLATPTPWRGNEQFF. The CDR3 DNA reads TGTGCCAGCAGCTTAGCGACACCCACACCTTGGCGGGGGAATGAGCAGTTCTTC.

The V call is TRBV27, the J call TRBJ2-7, with 10 bases matching TRBD1. This CDR3 is 15 amino acids long. Germline assignment: CDR1 MNHEY and CDR2 SMNVEV (reference sequence). The V gene end was trimmed by 2 bases and the J gene end by 4 bases; junction bases not matched to a gene: 5. CDR3 residues: CASSLGDRGGYEQYF. Here the CDR3 DNA reads TGTGCCAGCAGTTTAGGGGACAGGGGTGGATACGAGCAGTACTTC.

This clonotype was found a few times. The chain recombines TRBV4-3 with TRBJ1-4, with a possible D match to TRBD1 (5 bases). Trimming cost V 4 bases and J 8 bases, with 11 bases left between them. There are 13 residues in the CDR3. Germline V gene sequence: CDR1 LGHNA, CDR2 YSLEER. The CDR3 DNA reads TGCGCCAGCAGCCCAAAGCGGGGGGAAAAACTGTTTTTT. Amino acids: CASSPKRGEKLFF.

Only a few counts were recorded for this clonotype. V usage is TRBV10-3 and J usage is TRBJ2-6, with D hard to call. Germline V CDR1 and CDR2: ENHRY, SYGVKD. The CDR3 totals 16 residues. V was trimmed by 6 bases and J by 0 bases, leaving 12 bases between them. The CDR3 coding sequence is TGTGCCATCAGACGCACACCGAACTCTGGGGCCAACGTCCTGACTTTC. It codes for CAIRRTPNSGANVLTF.

The CDR3 DNA follows: TGTGCCAGCCGGGGGGCCGATCTAGCCAAAAACATTCAGTACTTC. Translated, it gives CASRGADLAKNIQYF. The chain links TRBV27 to TRBJ2-4; a weak D match, TRBD2 (7 bases). The CDR3 extends over 15 amino acids. V was clipped by 8 bases and J by 0 bases, with 14 bases between them. Germline CDR1 is MNHEY and CDR2 is SMNVEV (reference sequence).

The table lists this clonotype with a few counts. V usage is TRBV4-3 and J usage is TRBJ1-2; maybe TRBD1 (5 bases). V was shortened by 3 bases and J by 2 bases, with 10 bases between the two germline ends. Germline V gene lookup returns CDR1 LGHNA and CDR2 YSLEER. CDR3 length: 14 residues. The CDR3 nucleotides are TGCGCCAGCAGCCATGGGACCGTGAACTATGGCTACACCTTC. The encoded protein is CASSHGTVNYGYTF.

This chain joins TRBV24-1 and TRBJ2-4; D unresolved. The V gene's germline CDR1 is KGHDR and CDR2 SFDVKD. V lost 2 bases, J lost 0 bases, and 7 bases lay in between. This CDR3 has 15 residues. The CDR3 loop reads CATSDSSVAKNIQYF. The CDR3 DNA is TGTGCCACCAGTGATTCGTCCGTAGCCAAAAACATTCAGTACTTC.

CDR3 sequence: CASRSRTGTEAFF. CDR3 DNA sequence: TGTGCCAGCAGGTCCCGGACGGGCACTGAAGCTTTCTTT. The V call is TRBV6-5, the J call TRBJ1-1, with D unclear. Trimming shortened V by 6 bases and J by 4 bases, and 12 bases separated the two germline ends. This CDR3 is 13 amino acids long. Germline assignment: CDR1 MNHEY and CDR2 SVGAGI.

This clonotype was recorded at least ten times. The chain combines TRBV7-2 with TRBJ2-3; 8 nucleotides agree with TRBD2. V trimming: 5 bases; J trimming: 3 bases; junction bases outside the gene matches: 7. Per germline, CDR1 SGHTA and CDR2 FQGNSA. This CDR3 is built from 15 residues. The CDR3 loop reads CASSPGTRMTDTQYF. In DNA, the CDR3 is TGTGCCAGCAGCCCAGGGACTAGGATGACAGATACGCAGTATTTT.